There are a few counts of the clone carrying this T cell receptor (beta chain). Its target is unknown. The sample belongs to a study of cytomegalovirus exposure and HLA in healthy donors. Study details: The study's early data release held some 85 million unique TCRs from HLA-typed donors.

PCR primers comprised 60 Vbeta and 13 Jbeta primers. Some clones are missing from TCRdb's copy, which holds only in-frame ones; the method was immunoSEQ multiplex PCR. The sample includes roughly 120,000 clones, around 77% of them seen just once. Study findings and constraints: The study labeled 180 or so TCR beta chains cytomegalovirus-associated. V- and J-gene trimming of TCR beta was linked (in a later analysis) to a missense DCLRE1C variant.

The CDR3 consists of 15 residues. V trimming: 4 bases; J trimming: 1 base; junction bases outside the gene matches: 5. Per germline, CDR1 SGHRS and CDR2 YFSETQ. V gene TRBV5-1 combines with J gene TRBJ1-1; 9 nucleotides match TRBD1. The TCR originated in a woman between 25 and 40 years old in good health and CMV-seropositive. The material sequenced was PBMCs. The CDR3 reads CASSTTGGANTEAFF. CDR3 DNA: TGCGCCAGCAGCACGACAGGGGGTGCGAACACTGAAGCTTTCTTT.